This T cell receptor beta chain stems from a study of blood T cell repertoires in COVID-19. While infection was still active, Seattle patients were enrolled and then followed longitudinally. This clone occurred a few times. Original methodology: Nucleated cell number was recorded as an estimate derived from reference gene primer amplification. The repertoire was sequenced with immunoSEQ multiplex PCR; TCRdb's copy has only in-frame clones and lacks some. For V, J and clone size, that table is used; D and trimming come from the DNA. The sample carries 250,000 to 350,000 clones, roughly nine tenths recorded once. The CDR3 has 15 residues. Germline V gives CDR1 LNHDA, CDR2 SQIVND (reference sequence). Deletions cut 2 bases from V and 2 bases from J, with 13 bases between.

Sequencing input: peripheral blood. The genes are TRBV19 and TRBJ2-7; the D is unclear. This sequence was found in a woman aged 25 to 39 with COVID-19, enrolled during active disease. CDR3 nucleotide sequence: TGTGCCAGTAGTATACAACTCTCTCCCACCTACGAGCAGTACTTC. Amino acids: CASSIQLSPTYEQYF.